This T cell receptor (beta chain) was sequenced for a study of cytomegalovirus exposure and HLA in healthy donors. Findings and caveats of the study: Accurate HLA-A and HLA-B prediction from TCR beta sequences was reported for most subjects. Analyzed later, most CMV-associated TCR beta chains appeared HLA-restricted. It was shown in a later analysis that HLA-associated TCR beta chains were more clonally expanded than other, equally common chains. The study assumed roughly uniform donor sequencing depth for presence/absence analyses.

Per germline, CDR1 MDHEN and CDR2 SYDVKM. The V and J ends lost 6 bases and 0 bases, in that order; junction bases with no gene match: 9. The CDR3 sequence is 17 residues long. Vbeta (60) and Jbeta (13) primers were used in the PCR. The table came from immunoSEQ multiplex PCR; TCRdb's copy has only in-frame clones and leaves some out. This table holds almost 85,000 clones, more than 70% found once. This clone has more than one count but fewer than ten. Its antigen is unknown. The sample was PBMCs. This receptor was obtained from a male donor in good health and CMV-seropositive. J is TRBJ1-5 and V is TRBV28, with TRBD1 identical over 9 bases. The CDR3 spells CASRGDRVIVSNQPQHF. CDR3 coding DNA: TGTGCCAGCAGAGGGGACAGGGTGATTGTTAGCAATCAGCCCCAGCATTTT.